What follows is one T cell receptor (beta chain) and its context. As yet, its antigen is unknown. This entry comes from a study of T cell responses to AZD1222 COVID-19 vaccine. Findings and caveats of the study: Clonal diversity was possibly underestimated; the donors were predominantly white British and more often female. Vaccine-associated CD4 TCRs ranged over spike, dominating at 160-218 and 743-854.

TCRdb's table, derived via immunoSEQ multiplex PCR, lists solely in-frame clones and lacks some. The sample holds approximately 150,000 clones, approximately 88% seen once. The J segment lost 7 bases and the V segment lost 3 bases, leaving 13 bases of the junction unmatched. CDR3 length equals 16 residues. Germline V gene sequence: CDR1 SGHRS, CDR2 YFSETQ. This sequence joins TRBV5-1 and TRBJ1-2, with 9 bases aligning to TRBD1. The starting material was peripheral blood, obtained on day 0 of MenACWY control vaccination. The TCR sequence derives from an adult in good health. DNA of the CDR3: TGCGCCAGCAGCTACCTACCGCCGGGACAGGGAACTGGCTACACCTTC. Amino acid sequence: CASSYLPPGQGTGYTF.